These 6 T cell receptor beta chains were sequenced from one sample in a study of graft-versus-host responses after intestinal transplantation. Clones were sequenced by immunoSEQ multiplex PCR, and TCRdb holds only the in-frame ones, with some missing. The sample contains about 15,000 clones, 25% to 30% of which appear only once. The material sequenced was alloreactive CD4+ T cells from a mixed lymphocyte reaction culture, taken before intestinal transplant. Subset specified: CFSE-low proliferating T cells sorted from approximately 6-day pre-transplant mixed lymphocyte reaction (GvH or HvG direction). The receptors derive from a human patient who received an intestinal transplant.

This clone was counted a few times. J is TRBJ2-7 and V is TRBV5-6; 8 nucleotides line up with TRBD2. This CDR3 spans 13 amino acids. CDR1 is SGHDT, CDR2 YYEEEE, per germline. V trimming: 4 bases; J trimming: 2 bases; junction bases outside the gene matches: 2. This chain's CDR3 is CASSQGLAYEQYF. The DNA for the CDR3 is TGTGCCAGCAGCCAGGGACTAGCCTACGAGCAGTACTTC.

This chain joins TRBV5-4 and TRBJ2-2; 11 bases are a match to TRBD2. The junction had 9 bases not matched to a gene; V was cut back by 0 bases and J by 11 bases. The CDR3 length is 16 residues. Germline-derived CDR1 and CDR2 are SGHNT and YYREEE (reference sequence). This chain's CDR3 is CASSLGASGRRGELFF. CDR3 nucleotides: TGTGCCAGCAGCTTGGGTGCTAGCGGGAGGCGGGGAGAGCTGTTTTTT.

This rearrangement joins TRBV4-2 to TRBJ1-1, with 7 nucleotides matching TRBD1. Looked up from germline, CDR1 is LGHNA and CDR2 is YNFKEQ. The V segment lost 0 bases and the J segment 10 bases; nucleotides outside the gene matches: 8. The length of the CDR3 is 14 residues. The CDR3: CASSQDRGGGLAFF. The CDR3 nucleotides read TGTGCCAGCAGCCAAGACCGCGGAGGGGGCTTAGCTTTCTTT.

There are a few counts of this clone. The CDR3 nucleotides read TGTGCCTGGAGTTCAGGATTTGGCTACACCTTC. This sequence encodes CAWSSGFGYTF. The chain combines TRBV30 with TRBJ1-2; D unresolved. Trimming left V 2 bases short and J 7 bases short, with 8 bases between. Germline V gene sequence: CDR1 GTSNPN, CDR2 SVGIG (reference sequence). This CDR3 has 11 residues.

This clone was counted only a few times. The rearrangement links TRBV5-4 to TRBJ1-1; 8 nucleotides line up with TRBD1. The germline CDR1 and CDR2 sequences are SGHNT and YYREEE (reference sequence). The J segment lost 3 bases and the V segment lost 4 bases, leaving 8 bases of the junction unmatched. This CDR3 is built from 15 residues. CDR3 loop: CASSPGQGFHTEAFF. DNA for the CDR3: TGTGCCAGCAGCCCCGGACAGGGTTTTCACACTGAAGCTTTCTTT.

This clone came up a few times. Other nucleotide sequences from this sample produce the same CDR3. The chain combines TRBV4-3 with TRBJ2-2; D is undetermined. There are 14 residues in the CDR3. Trimming took off 1 base at V and 1 base at J, with 4 bases between the two ends. Germline V gene lookup returns CDR1 LGHNA and CDR2 YSLEER. The chain's CDR3 is CASSQGQNTGELFF. CDR3 DNA: TGCGCCAGCAGCCAAGGACAGAACACCGGGGAGCTGTTTTTT.